This passage covers 4 T cell receptor beta chains from one sample sequenced in a study of long-term antiretroviral therapy in people with HIV. Researchers ran immunoSEQ v3.0 at survey level. Here immunoSEQ multiplex PCR was the method, and the copy in TCRdb shows in-frame clones only, minus some. In the table there are 30,000 or so clones, 80% to 90% of which are singletons. This specimen was unsorted PBMCs, taken 0.8 years before starting antiretroviral therapy. Receptors originate from a man between 18 and 35 years old with HIV.

CDR3 in DNA: TGTGCCAGCAGCTCCCCGGTGGGAACCTACGAGCAGTACTTC. As protein: CASSSPVGTYEQYF. V is TRBV13 and J is TRBJ2-7; no clear D. Germline V gene sequence: CDR1 PRHDT, CDR2 FYEKMQ (reference sequence). The V end lost 4 bases, the J end lost 2 bases, and 12 bases lay between the germline ends. CDR3 length: 14 residues.

The chain couples TRBV7-2 to TRBJ2-7, with 7 bases identical to TRBD1. Germline assignment: CDR1 SGHTA and CDR2 FQGNSA. V trimming: 0 bases; J trimming: 5 bases; junction bases outside the gene matches: 4. The CDR3 totals 14 residues. The CDR3 region is CASSLARGWDEQYF. Here the CDR3 DNA reads TGTGCCAGCAGCTTAGCCAGGGGGTGGGACGAGCAGTACTTC.

The DNA for the CDR3 is TGTGCCAGCAGCCACACACTACAGGGGGCCCAGGGAAATGAGCAGTTCTTC. Translating gives CASSHTLQGAQGNEQFF. The chain carries TRBV5-5 and TRBJ2-1; TRBD1 matches 9 bases. Germline values: CDR1 SGHKS, CDR2 YYEKEE (reference sequence). Trimming at V came to 4 bases and at J to 7 bases, leaving 15 bases not matched to a gene. CDR3 length: 17 residues.

The chain employs TRBV12-5 and TRBJ1-1, with D possibly being TRBD1 (6 bases). CDR1 and CDR2 (germline): LGHNT, FRNRAP. The CDR3 consists of 15 residues. Trimming took 3 bases from V and 4 from J, leaving 15 bases between them. The CDR3 spells CASGFLGKGVTEAFF. The CDR3 bases are TGTGCTAGTGGTTTCCTGGGTAAGGGGGTCACTGAAGCTTTCTTT.